This T cell receptor beta chain was identified during a study of tissue T cells after allogeneic stem cell transplantation. General study findings and limits: The patient cohort was small and clinically heterogeneous, with limited sampling depth.

About this clone itself: As yet, its antigen is unknown. Germline and genes here are mouse.

The table came from immunoSEQ multiplex PCR; TCRdb's copy has only in-frame clones and leaves some out. Among about 7,400 clones listed, 30% to 35% were seen once. Sample time point: mouse harvest day 14 after allogeneic transplant. Mouse grafts combined 10^7 T-cell-depleted bone marrow cells with 10^6 splenic CD5+ T cells. Tissues came from B6→BALB/c major-mismatch GVHD mice at day 7 or 14. This TCR derives from a female BALB/c mouse given C57BL/6 T cells with graft-versus-host disease after an allogeneic hematopoietic cell transplant. Material: skin.

CDR3 bases read: TGTGCCTGGAGTCTTCACTGGGGGGATGCTGAGCAGTTC. Protein sequence: CAWSLHWGDAEQF. From start to end, the CDR3 is CAWSLHWGDAEQFF. V usage is TRBV31 and J usage is TRBJ2-1; 9 positions match TRBD2. Read data end 1 residue before the CDR3 end; the end is taken from the germline J gene. Trimming took 0 bases from V and 5 from J; bases not matched to a gene: 2. Germline V gives CDR1 GKSSPN, CDR2 SITVG. The CDR3 spans 14 residues.